This T cell receptor beta chain was obtained from a study of blood T cell repertoires in COVID-19. The table came from immunoSEQ multiplex PCR; TCRdb's copy has only in-frame clones and leaves some out. Of about 150,000 clones in the sample, 80% to 90% were seen once. CDR3 size: 16 residues. The germline CDR1 and CDR2 sequences are SGHTA and FQGTGA. V was pared by 4 bases and J by 4 bases, with 8 bases of the junction left unmatched. The specimen was peripheral blood. This chain uses TRBV7-3 with TRBJ2-1, with 9 bases lining up with TRBD2. The TCR sequence derives from a woman between 45 and 60 years old in a cohort sampled during active or convalescent COVID-19. The CDR3 is CASSSSGTSTYNEQFF. DNA of the CDR3: TGTGCCAGCAGCTCTTCCGGGACTAGCACGTACAATGAGCAGTTCTTC.